This record covers a single T cell receptor (beta chain). Its antigen is still unknown. Germline assignment: CDR1 SQVTM and CDR2 ANQGSEA. Germline trimming cut 5 bases from V and 6 bases from J; bases unmatched to any gene: 13. This CDR3 has 15 amino acids. These data belong to a study of PD-L1 blockade in urothelial cancer. Study background: Male patients with bladder-origin urothelial cancer numbered about 85% of the 29. Samples came from 3 weeks, at the second dose, and 6 weeks into treatment. A median blood sample held about 140,000 T cells and about 78,000 unique TCRs.

Study-wide results and caveats: Pretreatment blood TCR clonality under the median forecast improved survival.

Produced via immunoSEQ multiplex PCR; TCRdb's table is partial and in-frame only. Of 71,000 or so clones in the sample, approximately 91% were seen once. The material was PBMCs, obtained around atezolizumab (anti-PD-L1) treatment. The rearrangement uses TRBV29-1 and TRBJ2-7; 10 nucleotides match TRBD1. The sequence was obtained from a man aged 60 to 69 with urothelial cancer. CDR3 sequence reads: CSVHGTGVGLSEQYF. The CDR3 DNA sequence: TGCAGCGTTCACGGGACAGGGGTGGGTCTAAGCGAGCAGTACTTC.